This is a list of T cell receptor beta chains from one sample in a study of cytomegalovirus exposure and HLA in healthy donors. Assay used: immunoSEQ multiplex PCR; TCRdb lists only in-frame clones, some missing. The data show about 98,000 clones, more than 75% seen once. The sequenced sample was PBMCs. The origin of the receptors is a man aged 18 to 29 in good health and CMV-seropositive. CDR3s include the opening cysteine and the closing phenylalanine or tryptophan.

TRBV6-5	TRBJ1-3	CASSLDRGNTIYF
TRBV7-2	TRBJ2-3	CASRRGDHFTDTQYF
TRBV28	TRBJ2-1	CASSSGGTSTNEQFF
TRBV9	TRBJ2-2	CASSRRQGATNTGELFF
TRBV7-9	TRBJ2-1	CASSLGASEQFF
TRBV28	TRBJ1-1	CASQGQLNTEAFF
TRBV7-6	TRBJ2-1	CASSPTGLAGRDEQFF
TRBV9	TRBJ1-1	CASSVGQGGNTEAFF
TRBV7-2	TRBJ2-1	CASSSNIHNEQFF
TRBV28	TRBJ2-7	CASKRGAGEQYF
TRBV9	TRBJ2-1	CASSVSWSGEQFF
TRBV11-1	TRBJ1-1	CASSVGDTSMNTEAFF
TRBV7-3	TRBJ2-7	CASSLRTKDEQYF
TRBV5-1	TRBJ2-2	CASSVRNGGELFF
TRBV7-2	TRBJ1-2	CASSLVGGLLLIGGYTF
TRBV7-7	TRBJ2-2	CASRDAGTDTGELFF
TRBV27	TRBJ2-7	CASQRPRDTYYEQYF
TRBV15	TRBJ2-5	CATSRDTGDETQYF
TRBV23-1	TRBJ1-6	CASSHARHKAGLNPHSPLHF
TRBV11-3	TRBJ1-1	CASSLGQNTEAFF
TRBV7-2	TRBJ2-2	CASSFSGSGTGELFF
TRBV7-3	TRBJ2-5	CASSPQGGDETQYF
TRBV29-1	TRBJ2-1	CSVDALDEQFF
TRBV6-4	TRBJ2-4	CASSESGLAGGPQYF
TRBV14	TRBJ2-1	CASSHLAGAIGSYNEQFF
TRBV19	TRBJ2-1	CASSTGTRGHNEQFF
TRBV27	TRBJ2-7	CASSFSDSSSYEQYF
TRBV19	TRBJ1-4	CASRPTGEVNEKLFF
TRBV5-1	TRBJ1-1	CASSLLGQGNTEAFF
TRBV11-2	TRBJ1-5	CASSLDGGASNQPQHF
TRBV5-4	TRBJ2-1	CASSKDGTSSYNEQFF
TRBV10-3	TRBJ2-5	CASQLGGMGGQETQYF
TRBV4-1	TRBJ2-1	CASRLTGTSGADLYNEQFF
TRBV18	TRBJ2-2	CASSLDFHRVDSTGELFF
TRBV19	TRBJ1-5	CASSPLGQGSSQPQHF
TRBV27	TRBJ2-2	CASSLWGGRVGELFF
TRBV5-1	TRBJ2-7	CASSLSPGSRERHEQYF
TRBV6-6	TRBJ2-3	CASSYNPGITDTQYF
TRBV5-6	TRBJ2-5	CASSTPGTADQETQYF
TRBV27	TRBJ1-5	CASSTMDRDQPQHF
TRBV9	TRBJ2-3	CASSPTSGRSTQYF
TRBV15	TRBJ2-7	CATSRDPGTSQYYEQYF
TRBV27	TRBJ1-5	CASSPRQGAYQPQHF
TRBV5-1	TRBJ2-3	CASSSGLAGGPSDTQYF
TRBV11-3	TRBJ1-2	CASSLGGRGNYGYTF
TRBV11-2	TRBJ2-1	CASSDSGTSGASEQFF
TRBV6-1	TRBJ1-5	CASSARGQDQPQHF
TRBV27	TRBJ2-7	CASSRAGYEQYF
TRBV5-6	TRBJ2-3	CASSLTDTQYF
TRBV11-3	TRBJ2-7	CASSWTGNEQYF
TRBV15	TRBJ2-5	CATSRVGLVPETQYF
TRBV19	TRBJ1-2	CASRVPGGAPHGYTF
TRBV5-1	TRBJ1-2	CASSSYDRALDYGYTF
TRBV5-1	TRBJ2-5	CASSFGARSSGRAETQYF
TRBV19	TRBJ2-7	CASSFGLAYEQYF
TRBV7-9	TRBJ1-2	CASSHRQETYGYTF
TRBV5-4	TRBJ2-5	CASSPGGSGGENQETQYF
TRBV12-5	TRBJ1-6	CASGLSGTMHSPLHF
TRBV29-1	TRBJ2-7	CSGDRGLGGEQYF
TRBV7-9	TRBJ2-7	CASSLGRGYEQYF